Given below is one T cell receptor beta chain in context. Its antigen is currently unknown. Germline is not matched at one junction end, which may reflect a read error. This record comes from a study of T cells in Graves' hyperthyroidism and ophthalmopathy. Every diagnosis used clinical symptoms, serum thyroxine and TRAb, thyroid ultrasound and orbital computed tomography. CDR3 length: 17 amino acids. Germline V lookup: CDR1 ENHRY, CDR2 SYGVKD. Using RNA transcripts as the source, TCR beta CDR3 regions were amplified. TCR CDR3 underwent first-round RT-PCR with the HTBI primer set. TCRdb reprocessed the multiplex PCR reads via MiXCR and lists one record per CDR3 protein. The sample shows roughly 500,000 distinct CDR3 sequences, around 43% of them seen only once. Study-wide results and limits: Most clonotypes that expanded in the thyroid above 0.001 also showed up in blood.

The chain recombines TRBV10-3 with TRBJ1-5; 9 nucleotides line up with TRBD1. The receptor's source is an adult woman with Graves' disease, either hyperthyroidism or ophthalmopathy (not recorded which). Sequenced sample: peripheral blood or thyroid tissue (not recorded which). CDR3 DNA sequence: TGTGCCAGCAGTGAAGTGGGACAGGGACTTAGCAATCAGCCCCAGCATTTT. Translation: CASSEVGQGLSNQPQHF.